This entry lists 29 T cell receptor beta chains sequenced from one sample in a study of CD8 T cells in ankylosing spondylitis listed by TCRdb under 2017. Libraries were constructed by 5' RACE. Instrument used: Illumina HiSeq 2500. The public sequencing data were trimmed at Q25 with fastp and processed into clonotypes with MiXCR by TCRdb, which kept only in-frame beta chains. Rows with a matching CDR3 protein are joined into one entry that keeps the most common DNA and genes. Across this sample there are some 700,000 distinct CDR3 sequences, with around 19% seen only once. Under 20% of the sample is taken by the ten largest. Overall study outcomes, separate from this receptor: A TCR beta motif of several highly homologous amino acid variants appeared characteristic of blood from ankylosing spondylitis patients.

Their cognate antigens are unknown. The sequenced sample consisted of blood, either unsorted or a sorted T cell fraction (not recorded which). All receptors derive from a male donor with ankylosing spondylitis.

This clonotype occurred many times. The CDR3 DNA reads TGCGCCAGCAGCCGGGGGCACCGGGACGGGAACACTGAAGCTTTCTTT. As protein: CASSRGHRDGNTEAFF. This chain uses TRBV5-1 with TRBJ1-1, with D perhaps TRBD1 (6 bases). Trimming took off 4 bases at V and 1 base at J, with 17 bases between the two ends. The CDR3 consists of 16 residues. CDR1 and CDR2 (germline): SGHRS, YFSETQ.

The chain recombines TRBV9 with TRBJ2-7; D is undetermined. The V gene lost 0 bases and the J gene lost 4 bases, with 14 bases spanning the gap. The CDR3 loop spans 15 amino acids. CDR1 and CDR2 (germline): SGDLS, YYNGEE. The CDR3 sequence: CASSVGETARYEQYF. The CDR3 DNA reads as TGTGCCAGCAGCGTAGGTGAGACTGCTAGATACGAGCAGTACTTC.

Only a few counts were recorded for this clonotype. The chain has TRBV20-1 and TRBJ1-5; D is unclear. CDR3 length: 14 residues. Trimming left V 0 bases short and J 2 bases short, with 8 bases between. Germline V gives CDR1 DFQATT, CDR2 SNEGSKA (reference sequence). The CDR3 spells CSARDWRGNQPQHF. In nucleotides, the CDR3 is TGCAGTGCTAGAGATTGGCGTGGCAATCAGCCCCAGCATTTT.

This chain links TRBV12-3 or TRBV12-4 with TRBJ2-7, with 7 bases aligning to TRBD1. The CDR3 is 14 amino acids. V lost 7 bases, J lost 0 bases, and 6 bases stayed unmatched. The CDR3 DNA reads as TGTGCCAGCAAAGCGGACAGGACCTCCTACGAGCAGTACTTC. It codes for CASKADRTSYEQYF.

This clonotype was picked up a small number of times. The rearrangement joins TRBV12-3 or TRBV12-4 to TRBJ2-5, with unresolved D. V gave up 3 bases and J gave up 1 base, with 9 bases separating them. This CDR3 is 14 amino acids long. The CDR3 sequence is CASSFWATQETQYF. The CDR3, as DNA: TGTGCCAGCAGTTTTTGGGCCACCCAAGAGACCCAGTACTTC.

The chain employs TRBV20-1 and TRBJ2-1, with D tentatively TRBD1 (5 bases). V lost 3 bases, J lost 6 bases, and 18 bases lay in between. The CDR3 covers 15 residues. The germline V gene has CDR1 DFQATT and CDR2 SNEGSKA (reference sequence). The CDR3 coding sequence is TGCAGTGCTAGGGGTAGAAACGAAGGGGTCAATGAGCAGTTCTTC. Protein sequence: CSARGRNEGVNEQFF.

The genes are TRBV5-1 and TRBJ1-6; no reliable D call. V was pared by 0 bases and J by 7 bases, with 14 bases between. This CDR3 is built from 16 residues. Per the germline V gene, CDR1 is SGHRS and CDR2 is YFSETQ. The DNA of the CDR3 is TGCGCCAGCAGCTTGGCCTTAAGCACAAAAAATTCACCCCTCCACTTT. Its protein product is CASSLALSTKNSPLHF.

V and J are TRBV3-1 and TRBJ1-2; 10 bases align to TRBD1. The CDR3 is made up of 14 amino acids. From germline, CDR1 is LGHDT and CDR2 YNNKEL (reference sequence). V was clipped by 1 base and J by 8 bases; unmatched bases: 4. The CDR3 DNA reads TGTGCCAGCAGCCAAGGGGACAGGGGAAAAGGCTACACCTTC. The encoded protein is CASSQGDRGKGYTF.

CDR3 in DNA: TGTGCCAGCAGTCGGGTCGGCGGGCTGAAAGATACGCAGTATTTT. The encoded protein is CASSRVGGLKDTQYF. The chain is built from TRBV28 and TRBJ2-3, with a weak D call TRBD2 (5 bases). The CDR3 has 15 residues. CDR1 is MDHEN and CDR2 is SYDVKM in the germline V gene. V was cut by 5 bases and J by 5 bases, with 17 bases left in between.

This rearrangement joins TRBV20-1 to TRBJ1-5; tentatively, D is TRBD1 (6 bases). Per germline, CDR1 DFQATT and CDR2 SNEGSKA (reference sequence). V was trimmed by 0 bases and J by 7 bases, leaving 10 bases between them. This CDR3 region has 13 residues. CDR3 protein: CSARDVRGQPQHF. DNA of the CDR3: TGCAGTGCTAGAGATGTCAGGGGACAGCCCCAGCATTTT.

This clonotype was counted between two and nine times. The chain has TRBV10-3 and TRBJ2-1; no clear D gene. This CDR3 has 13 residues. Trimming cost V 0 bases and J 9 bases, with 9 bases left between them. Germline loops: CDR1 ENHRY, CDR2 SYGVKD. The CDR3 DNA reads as TGTGCCATCAGTGAGTCGGGCTTCAGTGAGCAGTTCTTC. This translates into CAISESGFSEQFF.

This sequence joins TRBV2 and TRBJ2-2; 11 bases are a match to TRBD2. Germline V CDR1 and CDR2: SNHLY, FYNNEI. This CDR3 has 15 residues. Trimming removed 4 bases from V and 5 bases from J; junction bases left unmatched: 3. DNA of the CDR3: TGTGCCAGCAGTGGATGGACTAGCGGGACCGGGGAGCTGTTTTTT. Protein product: CASSGWTSGTGELFF.

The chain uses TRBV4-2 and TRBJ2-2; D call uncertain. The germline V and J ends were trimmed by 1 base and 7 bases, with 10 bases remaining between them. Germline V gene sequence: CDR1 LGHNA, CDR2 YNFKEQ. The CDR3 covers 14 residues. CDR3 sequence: CASSQVSTGGELFF. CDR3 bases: TGTGCCAGCAGCCAAGTCTCGACGGGCGGGGAGCTGTTTTTT.

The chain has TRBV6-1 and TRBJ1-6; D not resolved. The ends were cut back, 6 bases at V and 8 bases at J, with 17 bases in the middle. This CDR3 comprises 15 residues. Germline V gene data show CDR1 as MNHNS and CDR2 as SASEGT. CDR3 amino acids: CASRTLGQWDSPLHF. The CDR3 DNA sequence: TGTGCCAGCAGGACATTGGGCCAGTGGGATTCACCCCTCCACTTT.

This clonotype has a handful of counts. The CDR3 protein is CASSHPDGTESYGYTF. The DNA for the CDR3 is TGTGCCAGCAGCCATCCTGACGGGACAGAAAGCTATGGCTACACCTTC. This sequence joins TRBV3-1 and TRBJ1-2; TRBD1 matches at 7 bases. CDR1 LGHDT and CDR2 YNNKEL come from the germline V gene (reference sequence). The CDR3 has 16 amino acids. The ends lost 3 bases at V and 4 bases at J; junction bases unmatched: 11.

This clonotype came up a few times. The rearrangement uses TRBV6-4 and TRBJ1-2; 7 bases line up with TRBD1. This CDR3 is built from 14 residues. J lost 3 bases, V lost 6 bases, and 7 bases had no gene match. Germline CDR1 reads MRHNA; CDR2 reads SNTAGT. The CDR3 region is CASSSSGQYYGYTF. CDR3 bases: TGTGCCAGCAGCTCGTCGGGACAGTACTATGGCTACACCTTC.

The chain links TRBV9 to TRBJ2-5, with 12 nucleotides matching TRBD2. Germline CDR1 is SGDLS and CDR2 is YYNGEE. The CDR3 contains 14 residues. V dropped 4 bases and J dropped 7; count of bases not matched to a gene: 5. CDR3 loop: CASSQGLAGGTQYF. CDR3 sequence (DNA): TGTGCCAGCAGCCAGGGACTAGCGGGTGGGACCCAGTACTTC.

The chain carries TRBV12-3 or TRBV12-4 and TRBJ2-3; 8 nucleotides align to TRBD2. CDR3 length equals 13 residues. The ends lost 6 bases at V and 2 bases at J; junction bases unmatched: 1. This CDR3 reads CASRGLDTDTQYF. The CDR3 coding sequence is TGTGCCAGCAGGGGACTAGACACAGATACGCAGTATTTT.

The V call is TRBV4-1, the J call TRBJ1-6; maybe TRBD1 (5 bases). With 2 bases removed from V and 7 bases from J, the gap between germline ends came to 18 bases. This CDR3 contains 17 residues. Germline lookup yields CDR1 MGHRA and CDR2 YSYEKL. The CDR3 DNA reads TGCGCCAGCAGCCAATCGGGACGCAGAGGGTTAAATTCACCCCTCCACTTT. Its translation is CASSQSGRRGLNSPLHF.

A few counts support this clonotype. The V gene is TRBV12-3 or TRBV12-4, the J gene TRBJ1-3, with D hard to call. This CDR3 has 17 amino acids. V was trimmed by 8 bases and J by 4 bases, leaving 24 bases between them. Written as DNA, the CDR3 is TGTGCCAGCGTTCCTAACCGAGCGCAGTCGAGGGGAAACACCATATATTTT. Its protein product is CASVPNRAQSRGNTIYF.

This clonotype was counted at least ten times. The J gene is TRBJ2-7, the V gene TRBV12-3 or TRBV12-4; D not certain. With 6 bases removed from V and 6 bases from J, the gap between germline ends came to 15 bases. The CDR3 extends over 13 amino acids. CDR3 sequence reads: CASSSPLRIEQYF. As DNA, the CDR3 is TGTGCCAGCAGCTCACCCCTGCGTATCGAGCAGTACTTC.

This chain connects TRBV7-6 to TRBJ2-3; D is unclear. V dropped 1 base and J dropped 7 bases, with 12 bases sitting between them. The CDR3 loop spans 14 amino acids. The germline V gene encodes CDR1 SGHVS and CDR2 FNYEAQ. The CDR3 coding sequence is TGTGCCAGCAGCTTAGGTTCTGGTTCCTATACGCAGTATTTT. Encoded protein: CASSLGSGSYTQYF.

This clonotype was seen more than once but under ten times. The CDR3 spells CSTEGPAINNEQFF. The CDR3 DNA sequence: TGCAGCACTGAAGGACCGGCGATAAACAATGAGCAGTTCTTC. The chain joins TRBV29-1 to TRBJ2-1; no definite D call. This CDR3 comprises 14 residues. CDR1 and CDR2 (germline): SQVTM, ANQGSEA. Trimming shortened V by 8 bases and J by 5 bases, and 19 bases separated the two germline ends.

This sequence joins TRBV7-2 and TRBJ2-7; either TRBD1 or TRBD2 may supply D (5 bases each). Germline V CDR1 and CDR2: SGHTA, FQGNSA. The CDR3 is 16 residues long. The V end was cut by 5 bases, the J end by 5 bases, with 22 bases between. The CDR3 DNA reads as TGTGCCAGCAGCAGAACCGGGGCCCGGGCGGTCGACGAGCAGTACTTC. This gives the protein CASSRTGARAVDEQYF.

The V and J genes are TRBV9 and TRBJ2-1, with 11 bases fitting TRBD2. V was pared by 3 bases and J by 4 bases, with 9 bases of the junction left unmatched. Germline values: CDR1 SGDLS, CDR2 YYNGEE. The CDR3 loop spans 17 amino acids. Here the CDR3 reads CASSEGATSGVYNEQFF. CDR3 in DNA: TGTGCCAGCAGCGAGGGGGCGACTAGCGGGGTTTACAATGAGCAGTTCTTC.

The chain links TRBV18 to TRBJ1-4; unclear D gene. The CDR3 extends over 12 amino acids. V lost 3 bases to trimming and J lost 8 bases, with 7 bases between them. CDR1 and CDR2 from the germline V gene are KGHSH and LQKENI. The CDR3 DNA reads TGTGCCAGCTCACCGGGAATGGAAAAACTGTTTTTT. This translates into CASSPGMEKLFF.

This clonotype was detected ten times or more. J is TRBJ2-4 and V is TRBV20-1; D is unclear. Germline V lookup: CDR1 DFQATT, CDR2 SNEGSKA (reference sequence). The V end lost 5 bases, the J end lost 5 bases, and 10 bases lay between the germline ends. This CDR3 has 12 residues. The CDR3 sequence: CSAVDLQNIQYF. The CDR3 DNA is TGCAGTGCTGTGGACCTCCAAAACATTCAGTACTTC.

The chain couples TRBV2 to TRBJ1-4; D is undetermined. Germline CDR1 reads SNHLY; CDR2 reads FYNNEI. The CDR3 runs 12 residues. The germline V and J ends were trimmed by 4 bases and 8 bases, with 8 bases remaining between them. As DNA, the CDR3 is TGTGCCAGCAGTGTTAAGATCGAAAAACTGTTTTTT. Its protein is CASSVKIEKLFF.

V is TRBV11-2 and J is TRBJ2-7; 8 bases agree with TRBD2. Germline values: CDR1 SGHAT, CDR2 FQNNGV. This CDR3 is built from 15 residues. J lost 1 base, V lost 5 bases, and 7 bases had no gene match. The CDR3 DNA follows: TGTGCCAGCAGCCCAAGACGGGAGGGTTCCTACGAGCAGTACTTC. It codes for CASSPRREGSYEQYF. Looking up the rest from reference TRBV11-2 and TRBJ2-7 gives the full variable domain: EAGVAQSPRYKIIEKRQSVAFWCNPISGHATLYWYQQILGQGPKLLIQFQNNGVVDDSQLPKDRFSAERLKGVDSTLKIQPAKLEDSAVYLCASSPRREGSYEQYFGPGTRLTVT.